The clone carrying this T cell receptor (beta chain) was found many times. Its target is not known. Amplification of TCR alpha and beta CDR3 regions from RNA used iRepertoire nested multiplex PCR. Input was 100-400 ng of tissue mRNA or PBMC total RNA. One entry per CDR3 protein, called by TCRdb with MiXCR from the multiplex PCR reads. The sample lists approximately 110,000 distinct CDR3 sequences, 20% to 25% occurring once. This record belongs to a study of glioma-infiltrating T cells. Study results and limitations: Non-neoplastic patients had below-expected tissue-blood divergence, while all gliomas exceeded expectation.

This CDR3 spans 16 amino acids. The V gene's germline CDR1 is LGHDT and CDR2 YNNKEL (reference sequence). Trimming removed 2 bases from V and 0 bases from J, with 14 bases in between. This receptor was taken from a human donor with low-grade glioma or glioblastoma, undergoing nonglioma brain surgery, or in good health (not recorded which). This chain links TRBV3-1 with TRBJ2-7; a possible D gene is TRBD2 (6 bases). Sequenced: glioma tissue, nonneoplastic brain tissue, or PBMCs (not recorded which). The CDR3 DNA reads TGTGCCAGCAGCCAACTGGGACTGTATACCTCCTACGAGCAGTACTTC. Translated: CASSQLGLYTSYEQYF.